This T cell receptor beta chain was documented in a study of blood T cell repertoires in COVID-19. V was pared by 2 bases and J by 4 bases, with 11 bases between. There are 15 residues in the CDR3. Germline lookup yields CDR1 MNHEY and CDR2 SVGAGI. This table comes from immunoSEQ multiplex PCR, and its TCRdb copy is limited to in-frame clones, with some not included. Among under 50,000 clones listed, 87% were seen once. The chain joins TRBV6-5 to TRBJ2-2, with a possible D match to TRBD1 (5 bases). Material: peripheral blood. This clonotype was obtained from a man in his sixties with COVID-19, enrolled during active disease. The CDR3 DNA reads TGTGCCAGCAGTTACGGGGTGGGGCCCACCGGGGAGCTGTTTTTT. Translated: CASSYGVGPTGELFF.